Listed below are T cell receptor beta chains from one sample, sequenced in a study of human T cells and chemical hapten exposure. TCRdb ran MiXCR on the RACE reads and lists one entry per CDR3 protein. Among roughly 50,000 distinct CDR3 sequences listed, approximately 10% were seen once. Material: whole blood, obtained in connection with sensitization to the hapten diphenylcyclopropenone (DPC). The receptors were sampled from a woman aged 40 to 50 with alopecia areata. Some clones in this sample may be carry-over from other donors' samples. Each CDR3 is given with its conserved first and last residue. Each record gives: J gene, V gene, CDR3 protein.

TRBJ2-3	TRBV5-1	CASSLAGGLEDTQYF
TRBJ1-1	TRBV7-3	CASSRQGETEAFF
TRBJ2-7	TRBV4-3	CASSQGREKYEQYF
TRBJ2-1	TRBV2	CASSAFDSYNEQFF
TRBJ2-4	TRBV6-5	CASSQGGYDIQYF
TRBJ2-5	TRBV3-1	CASSQDLGARQAQYF
TRBJ2-2	TRBV10-1	CASSPRQAGWGTGELFF
TRBJ1-1	TRBV6-2/TRBV6-3	CASGRRSPEAFF
TRBJ2-3	TRBV7-3	CASTLSGSTDTQYF
TRBJ2-7	TRBV29-1	CSVGDYATYEQYF
TRBJ2-1	TRBV11-1	CASSLLTSSYNEQFF
TRBJ2-1	TRBV20-1	CSATDLNSYNEQFF
TRBJ2-5	TRBV4-1	CASSQGGGETQYF
TRBJ1-1	TRBV6-5	CASSSTGTGRIF
TRBJ2-7	TRBV18	CASSPPGQGRYEQYF
TRBJ2-7	TRBV18	CASSPGSGGYEQYF
TRBJ2-1	TRBV12-5	CASGLSQNRFNEQFF
TRBJ2-5	TRBV19	CASSLQETQYF
TRBJ1-5	TRBV28	CASSLYVGGNQPQHF
TRBJ2-2	TRBV12-3/TRBV12-4	CASSTGGAPGELFF
TRBJ2-3	TRBV24-1	CATGGDSGSTDTQYF
TRBJ2-4	TRBV20-1	CSARDPSGRAYIQYF
TRBJ2-5	TRBV7-7	CASSSSPANQETQYF
TRBJ2-2	TRBV7-2	CASSPLLNTGELFF
TRBJ2-3	TRBV7-8	CASSPRRDFASGTDTQYF
TRBJ2-7	TRBV5-1	CASSSGTGATEQYF
TRBJ2-1	TRBV6-1	CASPTDYNEQFF
TRBJ1-1	TRBV7-8	CASSLEYGVMNTEAFF
TRBJ1-1	TRBV20-1	CSARDTLNTEAFF
TRBJ1-1	TRBV29-1	CSGGAMNTEAFF
TRBJ2-7	TRBV29-1	CSVGTEGLEQYF
TRBJ2-7	TRBV19	CASSRLAGVIEQYF
TRBJ2-5	TRBV5-1	CASSLGGAIQETQYF